The rows below give T cell receptor beta chains drawn from one sample of a study of monozygotic twins with inflammatory bowel disease. Reprocessing the 5' RACE reads, TCRdb reports a single entry for every CDR3 protein and omits DNA. The ten top clones account for about 2.4%, within a sample of some 440,000 distinct CDR3 sequences. The sequencing sample was made of blood. These receptors were taken from a human donor with ulcerative colitis or Crohn's disease, or a healthy co-twin of an affected twin (not recorded which). Both conserved end residues are part of each CDR3.

j_gene: TRBJ1-6; v_gene: TRBV5-1; CDR3aa: CASSLGTGASPLHF
j_gene: TRBJ2-1; v_gene: TRBV29-1; CDR3aa: CSVEGGLGISQFF
j_gene: TRBJ1-1; v_gene: TRBV7-2; CDR3aa: CASSPPARGLTEAFF
j_gene: TRBJ1-4; v_gene: TRBV20-1; CDR3aa: CSARGQGTEKLFF
j_gene: TRBJ2-5; v_gene: TRBV28; CDR3aa: CASSPPRVQETQYF
j_gene: TRBJ1-1; v_gene: TRBV6-2/TRBV6-3; CDR3aa: CASRRTGEGTEAFF
j_gene: TRBJ2-5; v_gene: TRBV6-2/TRBV6-3; CDR3aa: CASRTHVQETQYF
j_gene: TRBJ1-1; v_gene: TRBV6-5; CDR3aa: CASSYEFGGMNTEAFF
j_gene: TRBJ2-1; v_gene: TRBV4-1; CDR3aa: CASSQELMARDEQFF
j_gene: TRBJ2-5; v_gene: TRBV29-1; CDR3aa: CSVGTGAETQYF
j_gene: TRBJ2-1; v_gene: TRBV29-1; CDR3aa: CSVVVRSGSSYNEQFF
j_gene: TRBJ1-5; v_gene: TRBV5-5; CDR3aa: CASSPDRERQPQHF
j_gene: TRBJ2-1; v_gene: TRBV5-1; CDR3aa: CASSLVSSSYNEQFF
j_gene: TRBJ1-5; v_gene: TRBV20-1; CDR3aa: CSATRGLGQPQHF
j_gene: TRBJ2-3; v_gene: TRBV6-2/TRBV6-3; CDR3aa: CASSYGRLADRTDTQYF
j_gene: TRBJ2-5; v_gene: TRBV7-6; CDR3aa: CASSLALLAGPETQYF
j_gene: TRBJ2-3; v_gene: TRBV5-1; CDR3aa: CASAPSGLLDTQYF
j_gene: TRBJ1-2; v_gene: TRBV2; CDR3aa: CASTWAESDYGYTF
j_gene: TRBJ2-7; v_gene: TRBV11-2; CDR3aa: CASSPPERYEQYF
j_gene: TRBJ2-1; v_gene: TRBV5-1; CDR3aa: CASGDGTFPGNEQFF
j_gene: TRBJ1-6; v_gene: TRBV5-8; CDR3aa: CASSAGQRGANSPLHF
j_gene: TRBJ2-5; v_gene: TRBV6-5; CDR3aa: CASSATPETQYF
j_gene: TRBJ2-1; v_gene: TRBV7-2; CDR3aa: CASSLRGSYNEQFF
j_gene: TRBJ2-1; v_gene: TRBV5-1; CDR3aa: CASSLSRGKINEQFF
j_gene: TRBJ2-3; v_gene: TRBV20-1; CDR3aa: CSANLAEATSTDTQYF
j_gene: TRBJ1-1; v_gene: TRBV5-1; CDR3aa: CASSSVSGNTEAFF
j_gene: TRBJ2-2; v_gene: TRBV7-2; CDR3aa: CASSLTQGDPNTGELFF
j_gene: TRBJ2-1; v_gene: TRBV5-1; CDR3aa: CASSLQRGAGEQFF
j_gene: TRBJ2-1; v_gene: TRBV4-2; CDR3aa: CASSQSRGSGFGEQFF
j_gene: TRBJ1-2; v_gene: TRBV10-3; CDR3aa: CAISDPGGGYTF
j_gene: TRBJ2-7; v_gene: TRBV7-9; CDR3aa: CASSEGGEQYF
j_gene: TRBJ2-1; v_gene: TRBV5-1; CDR3aa: CASSIQGNEQFF
j_gene: TRBJ2-3; v_gene: TRBV29-1; CDR3aa: CSVESTGEQYF